This T cell receptor (beta chain) was recorded in a study of blood T cell repertoires in COVID-19. At the level of the study: There were acute and convalescent COVID-19 samples, and they came from the United States, Italy and Spain. PBMCs, B-cell-depleted T cells, or T cells provided the cDNA or gDNA that made up the material.

Original processing methods: Estimates of nucleated cell counts were drawn from the amplification of reference gene primers. Assay: immunoSEQ multiplex PCR; the TCRdb copy retains only in-frame clones and omits some. V, J and clone size derive from that table, while D and trimming were established from the DNA sequence. The data contain approximately 110,000 clones, more than 70% of them singletons. The germline gives CDR1 MNHEY, CDR2 SMNVEV (reference sequence). V shed 6 bases and J shed 8 bases, with 22 bases lying between them. The CDR3 spans 15 residues. This chain joins TRBV27 and TRBJ1-2; TRBD1 is a possible D gene (6 bases). The specimen sequenced was peripheral blood. This TCR derives from an older woman who had recovered from COVID-19. The CDR3 loop is CASSHGEGVVRGYTF. For the CDR3, the DNA is TGTGCCAGCAGCCATGGAGAGGGGGTCGTAAGAGGCTACACCTTC.